A single sample gave rise to the 25 T cell receptor beta chains below, sequenced in a study of blood T cells in healthy people across ages (dated by TCRdb to 2015 to 2017). The method was 5' RACE. The instrument was an Illumina HiSeq 2500. A second roughly 6 to 11 cycle PCR used a sample-barcoded 5' primer and a J-beta primer mix. The public reads were reprocessed in TCRdb via fastp at Q25 and MiXCR, keeping in-frame beta chains. Records with the same CDR3 protein are collapsed into one entry carrying the most frequent genes and DNA. The sample table lists about 810,000 distinct CDR3 sequences, 30% to 45% of them with a count of one. The ten most abundant clones make up over 10% of the sample. The specimen was blood. The receptors were sampled from a man between 18 and 29 years old in good health.

This clonotype has only one observation. This sequence may be a read error, since a much larger clone differs from it by one base. V usage is TRBV12-3 or TRBV12-4 and J usage is TRBJ2-4, with unresolved D. The J call may be mistaken, given a closer DNA end match to TRBJ2-7. This CDR3 region has 12 residues. In DNA form, the CDR3 reads TGTGCCGGCAGTTTGGTTGCCTACGAGCAGTACTTC. This codes for CAGSLVAYEQYF.

The genes are TRBV7-9 and TRBJ2-1; perhaps TRBD2 as D (5 bases). Trimming shortened V by 4 bases and J by 0 bases, and 13 bases separated the two germline ends. This CDR3 comprises 16 residues. In germline, CDR1 is SEHNR, CDR2 FQNEAQ (reference sequence). In DNA form, the CDR3 reads TGTGCCAGCAGCTCTCCTAGCCAGAGCTCCTACAATGAGCAGTTCTTC. Protein: CASSSPSQSSYNEQFF.

The chain is built from TRBV15 and TRBJ2-1, with D possibly TRBD2 on 7 matching bases. The J call is in doubt because the DNA end fits TRBJ2-7 better. The CDR3 covers 14 residues. Germline V gene sequence: CDR1 LNHNV, CDR2 YYDKDF (reference sequence). The CDR3 is CATGGGLSYNEQYF. The DNA for the CDR3 is TGTGCCACCGGGGGGGGCCTCTCCTACAATGAGCAGTACTTC.

This clonotype was recorded a few times. The chain carries TRBV10-2 and TRBJ1-1; D uncertain. The CDR3 is 16 amino acids. Per germline, CDR1 WSHSY and CDR2 SAAADI. The ends were cut back, 0 bases at V and 1 base at J, with 12 bases in the middle. In DNA form, the CDR3 reads TGCGCCAGCAGTGAGTCGATTAGACGGACGAACACTGAAGCTTTCTTT. Amino acid sequence: CASSESIRRTNTEAFF.

V and J are TRBV30 and TRBJ1-2, with 7 bases that match TRBD1. The CDR3 totals 12 residues. Trimming cost V 2 bases and J 6 bases; bases outside gene matches: 3. The germline V gene has CDR1 GTSNPN and CDR2 SVGIG (reference sequence). The CDR3 region has the DNA TGTGCCTGGAGTCCACAGGGGAATGGCTACACCTTC. Translation: CAWSPQGNGYTF.

A few counts support this clonotype. The rearrangement links TRBV2 to TRBJ1-6, with 7 positions matching TRBD1. Germline CDR1 and CDR2: SNHLY and FYNNEI. The CDR3 has 15 residues. The junction had 7 bases not matched to a gene; V was cut back by 5 bases and J by 6 bases. CDR3 amino acids: CASSPGQTINSPLHF. Written as DNA, the CDR3 is TGTGCCAGCAGTCCGGGACAGACGATTAATTCACCCCTCCACTTT.

The J gene is TRBJ2-7, the V gene TRBV15, with 7 nucleotides matching TRBD1. The assigned J gene may be wrong: the sequence end matches TRBJ2-4 better. This CDR3 has 15 residues. From germline, CDR1 is LNHNV and CDR2 YYDKDF (reference sequence). CDR3 in amino acids: CATSRDRDSKNIQYF. CDR3 DNA sequence: TGTGCCACCAGCAGAGATCGGGACAGCAAAAACATTCAGTACTTC.

For this clonotype: A much larger clone lies a single base off, so this may be a read error. This chain links TRBV29-1 with TRBJ2-7; D not certain. There are 13 residues in the CDR3. Germline V gene sequence: CDR1 SQVTM, CDR2 ANQGSEA. CDR3 nucleotide sequence: TGCAGCGCTGAACATAGAAACTCCTACGAGCAGTACTTC. Encoded protein: CSAEHRNSYEQYF.

The chain recombines TRBV5-1 with TRBJ2-3; 9 bases line up with TRBD1. The V and J ends lost 2 bases and 5 bases, in that order; junction bases with no gene match: 3. CDR3 length: 14 amino acids. Germline CDR1 reads SGHRS; CDR2 reads YFSETQ. CDR3 coding DNA: TGCGCCAGCAGCTTTCGACAGGGGGAAGATACGCAGTATTTT. Amino acids: CASSFRQGEDTQYF.

This chain joins TRBV7-2 and TRBJ2-3; maybe TRBD1 (5 bases). The V gene's germline CDR1 is SGHTA and CDR2 FQGNSA. V lost 5 bases and J 6 bases, leaving 9 bases between the germline ends. CDR3 size: 12 residues. As DNA, the CDR3 is TGTGCCAGCAGCGATCGACAGGATACGCAGTATTTT. It yields the protein CASSDRQDTQYF. The entire variable domain, with the rest obtained from reference TRBV7-2 and TRBJ2-3, is as follows: GAGVSQSPSNKVTEKGKDVELRCDPISGHTALYWYRQSLGQGLEFLIYFQGNSAPDKSGLPSDRFSAERTGGSVSTLTIQRTQQEDSAVYLCASSDRQDTQYFGPGTRLTVL.

This clonotype was detected a few times. The rearrangement uses TRBV4-3 and TRBJ1-1; 9 nucleotides align to TRBD1. The germline gives CDR1 LGHNA, CDR2 YSLEER. CDR3 size: 17 residues. V lost 0 bases to trimming and J lost 7 bases; unmatched junction nucleotides: 12. CDR3 in amino acids: CASSQDRTGALTGEAFF. CDR3 sequence (DNA): TGCGCCAGCAGCCAAGATCGGACAGGGGCCTTAACAGGTGAAGCTTTCTTT.

Written as DNA, the CDR3 is TGCAGTGCCAGGGACGGGAAGAACACTGAAGCTTTCTTT. As protein: CSARDGKNTEAFF. The chain has TRBV20-1 and TRBJ1-1; D might be TRBD1 (5 bases). The CDR3 is 13 amino acids. V was clipped by 6 bases and J by 1 base, with 12 bases between them. Germline V gene data show CDR1 as DFQATT and CDR2 as SNEGSKA (reference sequence).

This clonotype came up many times. The rearrangement uses TRBV20-1 and TRBJ2-1, with D possibly TRBD2 on 6 matching bases. Germline lookup yields CDR1 DFQATT and CDR2 SNEGSKA (reference sequence). The CDR3 is 15 residues long. Between the trimmed V and J ends, which lost 3 bases and 4 bases, there was a span of 16 bases. CDR3 coding DNA: TGCAGTGCTAGCTCCCGGGGACTGGAATACAATGAGCAGTTCTTC. Its protein is CSASSRGLEYNEQFF.

This clonotype has just a few counts. The V gene is TRBV29-1, the J gene TRBJ1-4; D unresolved. Germline values: CDR1 SQVTM, CDR2 ANQGSEA. This CDR3 is 14 amino acids long. V was cut by 7 bases and J by 2 bases, with 14 bases left in between. The CDR3 coding sequence is TGCAGCGCCCGAACAGTTTTCACTAATGAAAAACTGTTTTTT. This translates into CSARTVFTNEKLFF.

This clonotype was seen a handful of times. The chain has TRBV27 and TRBJ2-7; D not certain. V was clipped by 0 bases and J by 0 bases, with 12 bases between them. This CDR3 spans 16 amino acids. Germline assignment: CDR1 MNHEY and CDR2 SMNVEV (reference sequence). This chain's CDR3 is CASSLSARSSSYEQYF. CDR3 in DNA: TGTGCCAGCAGTTTATCGGCACGGTCCAGCTCCTACGAGCAGTACTTC.

This rearrangement joins TRBV12-3 or TRBV12-4 to TRBJ2-5; tentative D call: TRBD2 (6 bases). The CDR3 runs to 14 residues. Trimming took off 7 bases at V and 4 bases at J, with 16 bases between the two ends. The CDR3 nucleotides are TGTGCCAGCACGTCGGGACTCCCAGGAGAGACCCAGTACTTC. This encodes CASTSGLPGETQYF.

With respect to this clonotype: A junction end diverges from the germline sequence, so it may reflect a read error. This chain joins TRBV7-9 and TRBJ1-2, with D possibly TRBD1 on 6 matching bases. There are 13 residues in the CDR3. CDR1 is SEHNR and CDR2 is FQNEAQ in the germline V gene (reference sequence). The CDR3 bases are TGTGCCAGCAGCGGGGGCGGTCTCTATGGCCACACCTTC. It yields the protein CASSGGGLYGHTF. Complete variable domain (other parts from reference TRBV7-9 and TRBJ1-2): DTGVSQNPRHKITKRGQNVTFRCDPISEHNRLYWYRQTLGQGPEFLTYFQNEAQLEKSRLLSDRFSAERPKGSFSTLEIQRTEQGDSAMYLCASSGGGLYGHTFGSGTRLTVV.

This rearrangement joins TRBV11-1 to TRBJ2-1; 9 bases agree with TRBD1. The CDR3 sequence is 16 residues long. Germline V gene data show CDR1 as SGHAT and CDR2 as FQDESV (reference sequence). The ends lost 3 bases at V and 5 bases at J; junction bases unmatched: 8. CDR3 DNA: TGTGCCAGCAGCTTCTTGGGACAGGGACGAGACAATGAGCAGTTCTTC. This codes for CASSFLGQGRDNEQFF.

The chain carries TRBV12-3 or TRBV12-4 and TRBJ1-5, with TRBD1 matching 7 bases. This CDR3 is 13 amino acids long. V dropped 5 bases and J dropped 7; count of bases not matched to a gene: 5. CDR3 loop: CASSVGQDQPQHF. Written as DNA, the CDR3 is TGTGCCAGCAGTGTCGGACAGGACCAGCCCCAGCATTTT.

This sequence joins TRBV20-1 and TRBJ2-1, with D perhaps assigned TRBD1 or TRBD2 (6 bases each). The CDR3 length is 15 residues. Germline loops: CDR1 DFQATT, CDR2 SNEGSKA (reference sequence). CDR3 residues: CTATRGGPEYNEQFF. CDR3 coding DNA: TGCACTGCAACGCGAGGGGGGCCGGAATACAATGAGCAGTTCTTC.

The CDR3 region is CASSYVQGDSPLHF. The CDR3 nucleotides are TGTGCCAGCAGTTACGTTCAGGGGGATTCACCCCTCCACTTT. The V gene is TRBV6-6, the J gene TRBJ1-6; 7 bases line up with TRBD1. The V gene end was trimmed by 2 bases and the J gene end by 8 bases; junction bases not matched to a gene: 3. The CDR3 has 14 residues. The germline V gene has CDR1 MNHNY and CDR2 SVGAGI (reference sequence).

This clonotype was counted only a few times. V and J are TRBV5-1 and TRBJ2-1, with D perhaps matching TRBD2 (5 bases). The better agreement between TRBJ2-7 and the DNA end casts doubt on the J call. The CDR3 loop spans 15 amino acids. The germline V gene has CDR1 SGHRS and CDR2 YFSETQ. As DNA, the CDR3 is TGCGCCAGCAGCTCGGGGAGTCAGCTCTACAATGAGCAGTACTTC. Residues: CASSSGSQLYNEQYF.

This clonotype has at least ten counts. The chain carries TRBV7-2 and TRBJ2-7, with D perhaps assigned TRBD1 or TRBD2 (5 bases each). This CDR3 comprises 13 residues. Germline values: CDR1 SGHTA, CDR2 FQGNSA. V gave up 3 bases and J gave up 2 bases, with 8 bases separating them. The DNA for the CDR3 is TGTGCCAGCAGCTTGGGACGGACCTACGAGCAGTACTTC. It specifies CASSLGRTYEQYF.

There are a few counts of this clonotype. The chain combines TRBV5-4 with TRBJ2-1; tentative D call: TRBD2 (7 bases). This CDR3 contains 14 residues. The V and J ends lost 2 bases and 7 bases respectively, with 13 bases between them. CDR1 and CDR2 (germline): SGHNT, YYREEE (reference sequence). The CDR3 region has the DNA TGTGCCAGCAGCTTATGGGGGGGCAGAAATGAGCAGTTCTTC. Translation: CASSLWGGRNEQFF.

This clonotype was counted a few times. J is TRBJ1-5 and V is TRBV2, with D uncertain. Germline CDR1 and CDR2: SNHLY and FYNNEI. V was trimmed by 4 bases and J by 6 bases, leaving 10 bases between them. The CDR3 length is 13 residues. CDR3 protein: CASSGPDTQPQHF. In nucleotides, the CDR3 is TGTGCCAGCAGTGGGCCCGACACTCAGCCCCAGCATTTT.